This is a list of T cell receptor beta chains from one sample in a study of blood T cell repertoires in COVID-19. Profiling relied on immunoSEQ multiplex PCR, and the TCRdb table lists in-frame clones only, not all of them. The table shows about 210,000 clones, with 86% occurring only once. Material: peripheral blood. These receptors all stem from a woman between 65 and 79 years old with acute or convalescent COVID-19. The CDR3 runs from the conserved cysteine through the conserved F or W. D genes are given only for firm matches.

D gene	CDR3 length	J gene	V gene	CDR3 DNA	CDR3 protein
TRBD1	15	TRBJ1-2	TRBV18	TGTGCCAGCTCACCTCTCGGGACAGGGGGTTATGGCTACACCTTC	CASSPLGTGGYGYTF
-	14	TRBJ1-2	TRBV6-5	TGTGCCAGCAGTTACTCGACGGGGGAACGTGGCTACACCTTC	CASSYSTGERGYTF
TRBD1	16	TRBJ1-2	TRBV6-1	TGTGCCAGCAGTGAAGGGGGGACAGGGGGCAAGTATGGCTACACCTTC	CASSEGGTGGKYGYTF
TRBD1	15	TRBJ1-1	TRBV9	TGTGCCAGCAGCGTGACAGGGGGCGCGGAAGTTGAAGCTTTCTTT	CASSVTGGAEVEAFF
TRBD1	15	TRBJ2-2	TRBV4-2	TGTGCCAGCAGCACAGGGGACAGGAACACCGGGGAGCTGTTTTTT	CASSTGDRNTGELFF
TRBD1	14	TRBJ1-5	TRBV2	TGTGCCAGCCGGACAGGCGTGATCAATCAGCCCCAGCATTTT	CASRTGVINQPQHF
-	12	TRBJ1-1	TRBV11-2	TGTGCCAGCAGCTTAGCAGGGTCTGAAGCTTTCTTT	CASSLAGSEAFF
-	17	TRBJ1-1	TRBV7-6	TGTGCCAGCAGCTTAGACCATGGTGGAGCGGAAAGTAGGGAAGCTTTCTTT	CASSLDHGGAESREAFF
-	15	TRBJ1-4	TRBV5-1	TGCGCCAGCAGCTTAGATTCTACTACCGGGGAAAAACTGTTTTTT	CASSLDSTTGEKLFF
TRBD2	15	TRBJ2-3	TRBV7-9	TGTGCCAGCAGCTTTGGACTAGCGGGGTTGGATACGCAGTATTTT	CASSFGLAGLDTQYF
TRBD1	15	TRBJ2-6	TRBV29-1	TGCAGCGTCCGGGACAGGGACTCTGGGGCCAACGTCCTGACTTTC	CSVRDRDSGANVLTF
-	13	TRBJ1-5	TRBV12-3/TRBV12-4	TGTGCCAGCAGTTTTTATAGCAATCAGCCCCAGCATTTT	CASSFYSNQPQHF
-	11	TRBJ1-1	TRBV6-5	TGTGCCACCACTCAACTGAAGGAAGCTTTCTTT	CATTQLKEAFF
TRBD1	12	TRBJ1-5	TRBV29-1	TGCAGCGTTGGGGACAGAAATCAGCCCCAGCATTTT	CSVGDRNQPQHF
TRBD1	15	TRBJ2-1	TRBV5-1	TGCGCCAGCAGCTCGTCCGGGACAGCCTACAATGAGCAGTTCTTC	CASSSSGTAYNEQFF